The 32 T cell receptor beta chains below come from one sample, sequenced in a study of T cell repertoires in cytomegalovirus infection (dated by TCRdb to about 2019). For sequencing, an Illumina HiSeq 1500 was employed. TCRdb itself trimmed the public reads at Q25 with fastp, ran MiXCR and retained productive beta chains. Entries that share a CDR3 protein sequence are merged under the most common genes and DNA. For this sample the table gives about 260,000 distinct CDR3 sequences, of which roughly 15% were detected only once. Of the sample, 8.8% falls within the top ten clones. Sequencing was performed on PBMCs. The receptor set was obtained from a human donor in good health (CMV status not recorded). Some clones in this sample may be carry-over from other donors' samples.

This clonotype showed up just a few times. The CDR3 nucleotides are TGTGCCATCAGGAGACTAGCGGGGGGGCGCGATGAGCAGTTCTTC. Translation gives CAIRRLAGGRDEQFF. The chain joins TRBV10-3 to TRBJ2-1; 14 bases line up with TRBD2. The CDR3 covers 15 residues. Unmatched junction bases numbered 6, after V lost 6 bases and J lost 8 bases. Germline V lookup: CDR1 ENHRY, CDR2 SYGVKD.

The chain employs TRBV20-1 and TRBJ2-3; D ambiguous. Germline V CDR1 and CDR2: DFQATT, SNEGSKA (reference sequence). V lost 6 bases to trimming and J lost 4 bases, with 5 bases between them. CDR3 length equals 10 residues. The CDR3: CSAEADTQYF. Written as DNA, the CDR3 is TGCAGTGCCGAGGCAGATACGCAGTATTTT.

This clonotype has ten or more counts. The chain joins TRBV12-3 or TRBV12-4 to TRBJ2-2; D might be TRBD1 (6 bases). V was trimmed by 5 bases and J by 1 base, leaving 8 bases between them. This CDR3 is 14 amino acids long. The CDR3 sequence is CASSKGQNTGELFF. As DNA, the CDR3 is TGTGCCAGCAGTAAGGGACAGAACACCGGGGAGCTGTTTTTT.

This clonotype has just one count. A much larger clonotype is one base distant, so this may be a read error. The chain couples TRBV7-2 to TRBJ2-3; perhaps TRBD1 as D (6 bases). This CDR3 is built from 14 residues. Germline V gene data show CDR1 as SGHTA and CDR2 as FQGNSA. Trimming removed 8 bases at V and 14 bases at J, with 26 bases between. The CDR3 sequence is CASGAGQRRMARYF. CDR3 sequence (DNA): TGTGCCAGCGGTGCCGGACAGCGAAGGATGGCGCGGTATTTT.

This clonotype was counted ten times or more. The genes are TRBV25-1 and TRBJ1-2, with 9 bases that match TRBD1. The CDR3 covers 13 residues. Germline assignment: CDR1 MGHDK and CDR2 SYGVNS. Germline trimming cut 8 bases from V and 2 bases from J; bases unmatched to any gene: 3. CDR3 in DNA: TGTGCCAGCGGAGGGACAGGGAACTATGGCTACACCTTC. This sequence encodes CASGGTGNYGYTF.

This clonotype was detected many times. The J gene is TRBJ2-7, the V gene TRBV7-2, with TRBD2 identical over 10 bases. CDR3 length: 15 amino acids. After removal of 5 bases from V and 1 base from J, the junction contained 5 bases not matched to a gene. The V gene's germline CDR1 is SGHTA and CDR2 FQGNSA. DNA for the CDR3: TGTGCCAGCAGCGCCGGGACTAGCGCATCCTACGAGCAGTACTTC. Translated, it gives CASSAGTSASYEQYF.

This clonotype was seen more than once but under ten times. The J gene is TRBJ2-3, the V gene TRBV20-1; D unclear. Trimming removed 0 bases at V and 4 bases at J, with 8 bases between. Per the germline V gene, CDR1 is DFQATT and CDR2 is SNEGSKA (reference sequence). CDR3 length: 13 amino acids. CDR3 in amino acids: CSARDPNPDTQYF. CDR3 coding DNA: TGCAGTGCTAGAGATCCTAACCCAGATACGCAGTATTTT.

This clonotype was counted at least ten times. The gene calls are TRBV6-1 and TRBJ2-1; a weak D match, TRBD2 (5 bases). V was pared by 7 bases and J by 10 bases, with 20 bases between. The CDR3 sequence is 14 residues long. Germline CDR1 MNHNS, CDR2 SASEGT. CDR3 in DNA: TGTGCCAGCAAGGAGGCGAACCTCCCCGGGGAGCAGTTCTTC. Translated, it gives CASKEANLPGEQFF.

The rearrangement joins TRBV7-3 to TRBJ2-3, with D perhaps matching TRBD1 (6 bases). From germline, CDR1 is SGHTA and CDR2 FQGTGA. The ends were cut back, 0 bases at V and 4 bases at J, with 14 bases in the middle. CDR3 length: 16 residues. DNA of the CDR3: TGTGCCAGCAGCTTAACTGGACAGTCACTGGCAGATACGCAGTATTTT. Encoded protein: CASSLTGQSLADTQYF.

This clonotype appeared a few times. The V gene is TRBV19, the J gene TRBJ2-3, with 8 bases that match TRBD1. Germline V gene sequence: CDR1 LNHDA, CDR2 SQIVND (reference sequence). CDR3 size: 16 residues. With 5 bases clipped from V and 0 bases from J, the junction kept 7 bases outside the gene matches. The CDR3: CASSDPGGRSTDTQYF. As DNA, the CDR3 is TGTGCCAGTAGTGATCCAGGGGGCAGGAGCACAGATACGCAGTATTTT. Together with reference TRBV19 and TRBJ2-3, the CDR3 gives the full variable domain: DGGITQSPKYLFRKEGQNVTLSCEQNLNHDAMYWYRQDPGQGLRLIYYSQIVNDFQKGDIAEGYSVSREKKESFPLTVTSAQKNPTAFYLCASSDPGGRSTDTQYFGPGTRLTVL.

V gene TRBV7-9 combines with J gene TRBJ2-6, with D uncertain. This CDR3 is 15 amino acids long. CDR1 SEHNR and CDR2 FQNEAQ come from the germline V gene (reference sequence). With 5 bases removed from V and 4 bases from J, the gap between germline ends came to 12 bases. In DNA, the CDR3 is TGTGCCAGCAGCCCCGTGGGTATAGGGGCCAACGTCCTGACTTTC. Amino acid sequence: CASSPVGIGANVLTF.

This clonotype was seen more than once but under ten times. V usage is TRBV19 and J usage is TRBJ1-1; no clear D. The CDR3 runs 15 residues. Per the germline V gene, CDR1 is LNHDA and CDR2 is SQIVND (reference sequence). Deletions cut 1 base from V and 1 base from J, with 10 bases between. CDR3 loop: CASSIGVAANTEAFF. CDR3 DNA sequence: TGTGCCAGTAGTATAGGTGTGGCAGCGAACACTGAAGCTTTCTTT.

This clonotype showed up just a few times. The chain carries TRBV23-1 and TRBJ2-1, with 9 bases lining up with TRBD2. TRBV23-1 is recorded as an ORF, its role being uncertain. V trimming: 4 bases; J trimming: 3 bases; junction bases outside the gene matches: 13. CDR3 size: 18 residues. The CDR3 DNA reads as TGCGCCAGCAGTCCCCAAGAGCGGGAGGTTACCCACTACAATGAGCAGTTCTTC. Translation gives CASSPQEREVTHYNEQFF.

This clonotype was recorded many times. The V call is TRBV7-3, the J call TRBJ2-5; possible D gene TRBD2, 6 bases. V lost 5 bases, J lost 2 bases, and 15 bases lay in between. The CDR3 is 15 residues long. Germline V gene lookup returns CDR1 SGHTA and CDR2 FQGTGA. The CDR3 DNA sequence: TGTGCCAGCAGCCCCAACCGGGGGACTCAAGAGACCCAGTACTTC. This gives the protein CASSPNRGTQETQYF.

This clonotype was recorded at least ten times. The rearrangement uses TRBV7-2 and TRBJ1-2; 9 nucleotides align to TRBD1. This CDR3 has 16 amino acids. Germline CDR1 is SGHTA and CDR2 is FQGNSA. Trimming cost V 1 base and J 6 bases; bases outside gene matches: 9. This chain's CDR3 is CASSLEGGQGNNGYTF. The CDR3 DNA sequence: TGTGCCAGCAGCTTAGAAGGGGGACAGGGAAACAATGGCTACACCTTC.

This clonotype was counted a few times. The chain is built from TRBV28 and TRBJ2-1, with 12 nucleotides matching TRBD2. The CDR3 covers 16 residues. The V segment lost 7 bases and the J segment 4 bases; nucleotides outside the gene matches: 8. Germline V gene lookup returns CDR1 MDHEN and CDR2 SYDVKM. The CDR3 loop reads CASIPLGTSGYNEQFF. In DNA form, the CDR3 reads TGTGCCAGCATTCCCCTCGGGACTAGCGGGTACAATGAGCAGTTCTTC.

This clonotype showed up just a few times. The chain employs TRBV12-3 or TRBV12-4 and TRBJ1-5; D is possibly TRBD1 (5 bases). CDR3 length: 18 residues. V gave up 5 bases and J gave up 1 base, with 21 bases separating them. As DNA, the CDR3 is TGTGCCAGCAGTCCAGACAGCCTTCGGGCGTTAAGCAATCAGCCCCAGCATTTT. Translated, it gives CASSPDSLRALSNQPQHF.

This clonotype came up many times. This chain links TRBV7-9 with TRBJ2-7; D is undetermined. V was cut by 4 bases and J by 3 bases, with 13 bases left in between. Germline values: CDR1 SEHNR, CDR2 FQNEAQ (reference sequence). The CDR3 is made up of 14 amino acids. Written as DNA, the CDR3 is TGTGCCAGCAGCTCTCCACATAAATACTACGAGCAGTACTTC. Amino acids: CASSSPHKYYEQYF.

This clonotype was observed many times. The rearrangement joins TRBV7-8 to TRBJ1-1, with TRBD1 as a possible D gene (6 bases). This CDR3 comprises 16 residues. From germline, CDR1 is SGHVS and CDR2 FQNEAQ. The V and J ends lost 1 base and 1 base respectively, with 13 bases between them. CDR3 sequence: CASSLGRGGWNTEAFF. The DNA for the CDR3 is TGTGCCAGCAGCTTAGGCAGGGGCGGGTGGAACACTGAAGCTTTCTTT.

Details on this clonotype: This may be a read error, as it is one base from a much larger clone. V gene TRBV28 combines with J gene TRBJ2-7, with 9 bases identical to TRBD1. The CDR3 extends over 16 amino acids. Germline V gives CDR1 MDHEN, CDR2 SYDVKM. The CDR3 protein is CTSSFLLGQGSHEQYF. The CDR3 DNA is TGTACCAGCAGTTTCCTCCTGGGACAGGGATCGCACGAGCAGTACTTC.

This clonotype turned up a few times. The chain joins TRBV2 to TRBJ1-5; D is possibly TRBD1 (6 bases). This CDR3 has 14 residues. From germline, CDR1 is SNHLY and CDR2 FYNNEI. V was trimmed by 3 bases and J by 3 bases, leaving 9 bases between them. CDR3 sequence: CASSETGVNQPQHF. CDR3 in DNA: TGTGCCAGCAGTGAGACAGGAGTCAATCAGCCCCAGCATTTT.

Worth noting for this clonotype: Given a much more abundant clone one base away, this may be a read error. The chain has TRBV20-1 and TRBJ2-5; 16 nucleotides match TRBD2. Germline V gene data show CDR1 as DFQATT and CDR2 as SNEGSKA (reference sequence). J gave up 8 bases and V 4 bases, and 13 bases lay outside the gene matches. There are 17 residues in the CDR3. The CDR3 loop is CSANGTSGRARRDTQYF. CDR3 coding DNA: TGCAGTGCTAACGGGACTAGCGGGAGGGCCAGGCGAGATACCCAGTACTTC.

The chain is built from TRBV20-1 and TRBJ1-1; 8 bases map to TRBD1. CDR3 length: 15 amino acids. Germline values: CDR1 DFQATT, CDR2 SNEGSKA (reference sequence). With 2 bases clipped from V and 4 bases from J, the junction kept 9 bases outside the gene matches. Here the CDR3 reads CSARPTGGLVTEAFF. The CDR3 DNA follows: TGCAGTGCTAGACCCACAGGGGGGCTGGTCACTGAAGCTTTCTTT.

This clonotype came up many times. The chain uses TRBV28 and TRBJ2-7; the D is unclear. The CDR3 length is 13 residues. Looked up from germline, CDR1 is MDHEN and CDR2 is SYDVKM. V dropped 5 bases and J dropped 0 bases, with 8 bases sitting between them. CDR3 protein: CASSLSNSYEQYF. The CDR3 coding sequence is TGTGCCAGCAGTCTTTCCAACTCCTACGAGCAGTACTTC.

V gene TRBV28 combines with J gene TRBJ2-1; 8 bases are shared with TRBD1. Germline-derived CDR1 and CDR2 are MDHEN and SYDVKM. This CDR3 is built from 17 residues. For the CDR3, the DNA is TGTGGTTCCTCGGACAGGGCTAATTCAATCTCTACAAGTGAGCAGTTCTTC. Amino acids: CGSSDRANSISTSEQFF.

This clonotype was seen only a few times. The chain couples TRBV7-3 to TRBJ2-1; no clear D gene. The V and J ends lost 4 bases and 3 bases respectively, with 7 bases between them. CDR1 SGHTA and CDR2 FQGTGA come from the germline V gene. The CDR3 is made up of 13 amino acids. CDR3 bases: TGTGCCAGCAGCTCTACCCTCTACAATGAGCAGTTCTTC. This codes for CASSSTLYNEQFF.

This clonotype was seen repeatedly, ten times or more. J is TRBJ2-1 and V is TRBV4-3; 11 bases are shared with TRBD2. CDR1 and CDR2 from the germline V gene are LGHNA and YSLEER. CDR3 length: 17 amino acids. After removal of 0 bases from V and 3 bases from J, the junction contained 4 bases not matched to a gene. CDR3: CASSQELAGAVYNEQFF. The CDR3, as DNA: TGCGCCAGCAGCCAAGAACTAGCGGGAGCGGTCTACAATGAGCAGTTCTTC.

Many counts were recorded for this clonotype. The chain uses TRBV12-5 and TRBJ1-5; perhaps TRBD1 as D (6 bases). This CDR3 is built from 15 residues. V dropped 3 bases and J dropped 2 bases, with 11 bases sitting between them. CDR1 LGHNT and CDR2 FRNRAP come from the germline V gene. The CDR3 bases are TGTGCTAGTGGTTTCTCCCGACAGGGCAATCAGCCCCAGCATTTT. It specifies CASGFSRQGNQPQHF.

In its sample, this clonotype was seen a few times. CDR3 amino acids: CSVVGTSGGTSAREQYF. CDR3 in DNA: TGCAGCGTTGTTGGGACTAGCGGGGGGACCTCCGCGCGCGAGCAGTACTTC. The chain couples TRBV29-1 to TRBJ2-7; 15 nucleotides align to TRBD2. Looked up from germline, CDR1 is SQVTM and CDR2 is ANQGSEA. V dropped 4 bases and J dropped 6; count of bases not matched to a gene: 13. The CDR3 is 17 amino acids.

This clonotype was recorded at least ten times. The chain recombines TRBV11-2 with TRBJ1-1; D uncertain. CDR1 is SGHAT and CDR2 is FQNNGV in the germline V gene. CDR3 length: 16 residues. Trimming left V 5 bases short and J 1 base short, with 17 bases between. The CDR3 nucleotides read TGTGCCAGCAGCCCGCCCCCCGCAGCTGCGAACACTGAAGCTTTCTTT. It encodes CASSPPPAAANTEAFF.

Turning to this clonotype: This may be a read error: a much more frequent sequence differs by one nucleotide. The CDR3 reads CASSYSDIQATQYF. CDR3 nucleotides: TGTGCCAGCAGTTACTCCGACATTCAAGCGACCCAGTACTTC. V usage is TRBV6-2 or TRBV6-3 and J usage is TRBJ2-5; D gene ambiguous. CDR1 MNHEY and CDR2 SVGEGT come from the germline V gene. This CDR3 region has 14 residues.

The chain recombines TRBV28 with TRBJ1-1; D remains unclear. V lost 6 bases, J lost 5 bases, and 22 bases lay in between. From germline, CDR1 is MDHEN and CDR2 SYDVKM. CDR3 length: 16 residues. The CDR3 DNA follows: TGTGCCAGCAGCCTTGCAGGTCACTACCGGGGAACTGAAGCTTTCTTT. As protein: CASSLAGHYRGTEAFF.